This T cell receptor beta chain was observed in a study of T cells in Graves' hyperthyroidism and ophthalmopathy. Whole-study findings and limits: Using 13 V-J features, a model discriminated ophthalmopathy from stable hyperthyroidism.

This CDR3 has 16 amino acids. V lost 0 bases and J lost 5, with 16 bases in between. Germline V lookup: CDR1 MNHEY, CDR2 SVGAGI. From RNA transcripts, TCR beta CDR3 regions were amplified. The primer set for the first-round RT-PCR of the TCR CDR3 was HTBI. In TCRdb, the multiplex PCR reads were re-called with MiXCR into one record per CDR3 protein. The repertoire holds almost 600,000 distinct CDR3 sequences, with around 13% as singletons. There are many counts of this clonotype. The antigen remains unidentified. Hyperthyroidism, newly diagnosed and lasting under 2 months, affected patients aged 18 to 65.

The chain combines TRBV6-5 with TRBJ2-5; no definite D call. Input material: blood. The sequence was collected from a woman between 25 and 40 years old with Graves' hyperthyroidism that later progressed to Graves' ophthalmopathy. Here the CDR3 reads CASSYSSGYGLETQYF. CDR3 DNA sequence: TGTGCCAGCAGTTACTCATCCGGCTACGGTCTGGAGACCCAGTACTTC.